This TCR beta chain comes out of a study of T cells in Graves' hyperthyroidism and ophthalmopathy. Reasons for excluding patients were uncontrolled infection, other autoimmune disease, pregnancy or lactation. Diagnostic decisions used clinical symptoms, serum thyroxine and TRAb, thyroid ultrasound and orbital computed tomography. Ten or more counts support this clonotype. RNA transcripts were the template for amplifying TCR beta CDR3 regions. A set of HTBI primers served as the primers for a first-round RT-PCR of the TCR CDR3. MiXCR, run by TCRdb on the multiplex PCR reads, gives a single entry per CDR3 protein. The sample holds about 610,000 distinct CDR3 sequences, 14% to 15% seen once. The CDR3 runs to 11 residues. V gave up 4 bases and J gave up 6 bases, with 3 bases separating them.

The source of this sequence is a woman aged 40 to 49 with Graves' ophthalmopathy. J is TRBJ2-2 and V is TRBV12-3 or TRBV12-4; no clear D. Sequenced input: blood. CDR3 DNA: TGTGCCAGCAGTTCCCCCGGGGAGCTGTTTTTT. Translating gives CASSSPGELFF.